This entry concerns a single TCR beta chain. Repertoires were generated with immunoSEQ multiplex PCR, while TCRdb's copy carries only in-frame clones and drops some. The sample includes 130,000 to 150,000 clones, around 87% of them seen just once. There are 15 residues in the CDR3. With 8 bases removed from V and 3 bases from J, the gap between germline ends came to 17 bases. Germline CDR1 SGDLS, CDR2 YYNGEE. The entry originates in a study of blood T cell repertoires in COVID-19. Background on the study: COVID-19 samples collected from the United States, Italy and Spain covered acute and convalescent phases. T cells, B-cell-depleted T cells, or PBMCs supplied cDNA or gDNA.

Study members were between roughly 18 and 90 years old and lived in approximately 25 US regions. The source of this sequence is a man between 60 and 70 years old who had recovered from COVID-19. The chain is built from TRBV9 and TRBJ2-2, with D possibly being TRBD2 (5 bases). Sequenced material: PBMCs or T cells enriched from blood (not recorded which). This CDR3 reads CASDGGLADTGELFF. As DNA, the CDR3 is TGTGCCAGTGACGGTGGGCTAGCAGACACCGGGGAGCTGTTTTTT. The full variable domain, its missing parts supplied by reference TRBV9 and TRBJ2-2, is DSGVTQTPKHLITATGQRVTLRCSPRSGDLSVYWYQQSLDQGLQFLIQYYNGEERAKGNILERFSAQQFPDLHSELNLSSLELGDSALYFCASDGGLADTGELFFGEGSRLTVL.